This TCR beta chain was captured in a study of T cells in Graves' hyperthyroidism and ophthalmopathy. Study results and caveats: Patients with ophthalmopathy were separated from those with stable hyperthyroidism by a 13 V-J model. Ophthalmopathy, which appeared later, was predicted by the model a median roughly 6.5 months before onset.

The V segment lost 6 bases and the J segment 1 base; nucleotides outside the gene matches: 9. Germline V gene lookup returns CDR1 MNHEY and CDR2 SMNVEV (reference sequence). The CDR3 loop spans 18 amino acids. As to this clonotype: What it recognizes is unknown.

Amplification of TCR beta CDR3 regions used RNA as the template. Primed by the HTBI set, a first-round RT-PCR was run on the TCR CDR3. TCRdb passed the multiplex PCR reads through MiXCR, listing each CDR3 protein once. The sample lists hundreds of thousands of distinct CDR3 sequences, about a sixth occurring once. Hyperthyroidism in the patients, aged 18 to 65, was newly diagnosed and under 2 months in duration. The chain carries TRBV27 and TRBJ2-6; the match to TRBD1 covers 10 bases. The sequence came from a woman aged 18-29 years with Graves' hyperthyroidism. Sequenced input: blood. The CDR3 reads CASRREEDRGSGANVLTF. The DNA for the CDR3 is TGTGCCAGCAGACGAGAGGAGGACAGGGGGTCTGGGGCCAACGTCCTGACTTTC.